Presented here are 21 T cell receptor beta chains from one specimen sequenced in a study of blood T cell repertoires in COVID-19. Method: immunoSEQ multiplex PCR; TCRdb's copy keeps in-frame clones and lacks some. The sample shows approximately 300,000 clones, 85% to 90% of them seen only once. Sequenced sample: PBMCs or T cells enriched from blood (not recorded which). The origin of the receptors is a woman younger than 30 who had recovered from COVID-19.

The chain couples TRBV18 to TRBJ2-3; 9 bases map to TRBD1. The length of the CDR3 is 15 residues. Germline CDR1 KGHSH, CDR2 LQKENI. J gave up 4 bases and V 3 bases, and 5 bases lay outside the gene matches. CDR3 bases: TGTGCCAGCTCACCCTCGGGACAGGGACCAGATACGCAGTATTTT. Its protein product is CASSPSGQGPDTQYF.

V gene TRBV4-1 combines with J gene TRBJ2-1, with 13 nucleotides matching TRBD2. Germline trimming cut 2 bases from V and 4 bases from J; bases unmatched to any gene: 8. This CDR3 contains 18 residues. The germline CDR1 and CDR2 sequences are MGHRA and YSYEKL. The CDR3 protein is CASSQSTSGRGGYNEQFF. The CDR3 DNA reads TGCGCCAGCAGCCAATCCACTAGCGGGAGGGGGGGTTACAATGAGCAGTTCTTC.

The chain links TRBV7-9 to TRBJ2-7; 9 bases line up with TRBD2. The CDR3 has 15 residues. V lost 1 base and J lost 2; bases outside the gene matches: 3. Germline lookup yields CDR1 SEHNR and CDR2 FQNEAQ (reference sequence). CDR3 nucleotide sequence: TGTGCCAGCAGCTTAGGCGGGAGGGCCGCCTACGAGCAGTACTTC. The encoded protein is CASSLGGRAAYEQYF.

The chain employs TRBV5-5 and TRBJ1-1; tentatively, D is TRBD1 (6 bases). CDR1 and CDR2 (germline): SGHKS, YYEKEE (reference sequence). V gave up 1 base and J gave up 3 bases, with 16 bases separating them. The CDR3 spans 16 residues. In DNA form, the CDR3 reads TGTGCCAGCAGCTTGAGATGGGGGCGATGGGACACTGAAGCTTTCTTT. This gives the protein CASSLRWGRWDTEAFF.

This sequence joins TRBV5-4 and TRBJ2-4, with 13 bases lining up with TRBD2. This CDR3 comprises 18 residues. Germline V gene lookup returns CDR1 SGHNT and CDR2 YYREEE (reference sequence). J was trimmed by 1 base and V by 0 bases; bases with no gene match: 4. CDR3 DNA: TGTGCCAGCAGCTTGGTGGGACTAGCGGGAAAGGCCAAAAACATTCAGTACTTC. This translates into CASSLVGLAGKAKNIQYF.

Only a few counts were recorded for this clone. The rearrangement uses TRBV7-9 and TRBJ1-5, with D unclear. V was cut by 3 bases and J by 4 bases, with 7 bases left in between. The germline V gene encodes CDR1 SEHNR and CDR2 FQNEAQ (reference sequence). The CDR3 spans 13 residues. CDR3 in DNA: TGTGCCAGCAGCTTGGGAGATAATCAGCCCCAGCATTTT. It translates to CASSLGDNQPQHF. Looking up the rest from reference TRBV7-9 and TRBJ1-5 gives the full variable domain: DTGVSQNPRHKITKRGQNVTFRCDPISEHNRLYWYRQTLGQGPEFLTYFQNEAQLEKSRLLSDRFSAERPKGSFSTLEIQRTEQGDSAMYLCASSLGDNQPQHFGDGTRLSIL.

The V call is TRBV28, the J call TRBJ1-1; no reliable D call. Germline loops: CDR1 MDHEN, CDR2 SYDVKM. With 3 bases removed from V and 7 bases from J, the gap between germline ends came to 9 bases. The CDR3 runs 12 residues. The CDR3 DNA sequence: TGTGCCAGCAGTTTCTATGAGGGTGAAGCTTTCTTT. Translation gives CASSFYEGEAFF.

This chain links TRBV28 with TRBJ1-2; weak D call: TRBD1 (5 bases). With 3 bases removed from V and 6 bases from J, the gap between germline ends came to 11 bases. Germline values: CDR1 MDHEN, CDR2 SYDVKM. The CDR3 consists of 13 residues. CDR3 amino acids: CASSFPGRDGYTF. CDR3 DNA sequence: TGTGCCAGCAGTTTTCCAGGGAGGGATGGCTACACCTTC.

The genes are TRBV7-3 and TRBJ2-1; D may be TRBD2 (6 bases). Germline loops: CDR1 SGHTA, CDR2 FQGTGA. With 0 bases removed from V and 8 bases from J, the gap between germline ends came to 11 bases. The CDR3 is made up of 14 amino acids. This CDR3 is CASSLTPGGHEQFF. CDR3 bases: TGTGCCAGCAGCTTAACTCCCGGGGGTCATGAGCAGTTCTTC.

CDR3 DNA: TGTGCCAGCAGCCGCCGTGGGACTAGCGGGAATGGTGAGCAGTTCTTC. Its translation: CASSRRGTSGNGEQFF. The chain employs TRBV7-8 and TRBJ2-1; TRBD2 matches 13 bases. Germline lookup yields CDR1 SGHVS and CDR2 FQNEAQ. V gave up 5 bases and J gave up 9 bases; unmatched junction bases: 10. The CDR3 covers 16 residues.

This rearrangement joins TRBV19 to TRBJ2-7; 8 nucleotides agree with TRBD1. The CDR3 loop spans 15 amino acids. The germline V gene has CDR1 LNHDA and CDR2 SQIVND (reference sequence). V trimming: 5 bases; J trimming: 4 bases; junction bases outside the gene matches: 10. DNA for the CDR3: TGTGCCAGTAGTCCCACTCCCGGGACAGGATACGAGCAGTACTTC. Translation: CASSPTPGTGYEQYF.

The CDR3 spells CASSKGHRFGRESGGELFF. CDR3 bases: TGTGCCAGCAGCAAGGGGCACAGGTTCGGGCGGGAGTCGGGCGGGGAGCTGTTTTTT. The chain is built from TRBV21-1 and TRBJ2-2; the table's D call, TRBD2, was not checked against the DNA. TRBV21-1 is a known pseudogene. There are 19 residues in the CDR3.

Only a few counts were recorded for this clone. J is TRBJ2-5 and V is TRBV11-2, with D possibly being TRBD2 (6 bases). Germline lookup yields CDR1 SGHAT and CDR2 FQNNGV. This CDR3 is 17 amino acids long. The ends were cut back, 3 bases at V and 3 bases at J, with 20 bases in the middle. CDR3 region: CASSFNPQLASKETQYF. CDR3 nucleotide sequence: TGTGCCAGCAGCTTTAATCCCCAACTAGCTTCAAAAGAGACCCAGTACTTC.

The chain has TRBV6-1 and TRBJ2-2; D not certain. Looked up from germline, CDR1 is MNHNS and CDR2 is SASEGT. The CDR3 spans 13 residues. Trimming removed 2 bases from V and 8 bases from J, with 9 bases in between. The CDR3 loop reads CASSENNSGELFF. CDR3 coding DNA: TGTGCCAGCAGTGAAAACAATTCTGGGGAGCTGTTTTTT.

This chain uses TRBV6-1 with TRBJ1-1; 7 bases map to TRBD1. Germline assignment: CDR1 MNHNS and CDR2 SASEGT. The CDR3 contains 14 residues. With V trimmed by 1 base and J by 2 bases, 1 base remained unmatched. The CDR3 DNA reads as TGTGCCAGCAGTGAAGGGGACAGAAACACTGAAGCTTTCTTT. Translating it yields CASSEGDRNTEAFF.

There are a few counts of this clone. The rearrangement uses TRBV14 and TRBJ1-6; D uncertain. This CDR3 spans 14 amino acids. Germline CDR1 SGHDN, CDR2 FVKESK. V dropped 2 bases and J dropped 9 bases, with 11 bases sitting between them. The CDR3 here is CASSQQHGSSPLHF. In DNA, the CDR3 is TGTGCCAGCAGCCAACAACATGGTTCTTCACCCCTCCACTTT.

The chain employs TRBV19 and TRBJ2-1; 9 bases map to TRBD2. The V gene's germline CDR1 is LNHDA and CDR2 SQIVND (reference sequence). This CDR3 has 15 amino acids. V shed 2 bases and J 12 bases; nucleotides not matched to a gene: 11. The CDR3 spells CASSIKTSGRPGQFF. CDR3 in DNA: TGTGCCAGTAGTATAAAAACTAGCGGGCGCCCGGGGCAGTTCTTC.

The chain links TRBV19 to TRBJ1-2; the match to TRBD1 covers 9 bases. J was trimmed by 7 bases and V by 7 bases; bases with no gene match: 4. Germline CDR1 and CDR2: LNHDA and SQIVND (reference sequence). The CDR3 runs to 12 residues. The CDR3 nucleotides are TGTGCCAGTACCCGGACAGGGGCTGGCTACACCTTC. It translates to CASTRTGAGYTF. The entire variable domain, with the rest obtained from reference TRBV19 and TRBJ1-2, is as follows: DGGITQSPKYLFRKEGQNVTLSCEQNLNHDAMYWYRQDPGQGLRLIYYSQIVNDFQKGDIAEGYSVSREKKESFPLTVTSAQKNPTAFYLCASTRTGAGYTFGSGTRLTVV.

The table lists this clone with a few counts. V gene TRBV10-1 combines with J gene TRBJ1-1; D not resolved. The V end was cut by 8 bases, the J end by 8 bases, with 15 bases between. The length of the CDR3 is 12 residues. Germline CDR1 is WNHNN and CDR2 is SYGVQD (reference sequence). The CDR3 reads CASGRDRGEAFF. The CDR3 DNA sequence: TGCGCCAGCGGACGGGATCGAGGGGAAGCTTTCTTT.

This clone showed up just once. CDR3 amino acids: CASSTHSATEAFF. In nucleotides, the CDR3 is TGTGCCAGCAGTACCCATAGTGCCACTGAAGCTTTCTTT. This chain uses TRBV12-3 or TRBV12-4 with TRBJ1-1, with unresolved D. The V end was cut by 5 bases, the J end by 4 bases, with 11 bases between. The CDR3 spans 13 residues.

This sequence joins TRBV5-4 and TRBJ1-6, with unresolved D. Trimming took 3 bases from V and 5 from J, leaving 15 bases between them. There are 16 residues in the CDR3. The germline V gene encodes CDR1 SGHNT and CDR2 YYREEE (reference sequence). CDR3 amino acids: CASSSSAGGDNSPLHF. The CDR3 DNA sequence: TGTGCCAGCAGCTCCTCGGCCGGCGGCGATAATTCACCCCTCCACTTT.